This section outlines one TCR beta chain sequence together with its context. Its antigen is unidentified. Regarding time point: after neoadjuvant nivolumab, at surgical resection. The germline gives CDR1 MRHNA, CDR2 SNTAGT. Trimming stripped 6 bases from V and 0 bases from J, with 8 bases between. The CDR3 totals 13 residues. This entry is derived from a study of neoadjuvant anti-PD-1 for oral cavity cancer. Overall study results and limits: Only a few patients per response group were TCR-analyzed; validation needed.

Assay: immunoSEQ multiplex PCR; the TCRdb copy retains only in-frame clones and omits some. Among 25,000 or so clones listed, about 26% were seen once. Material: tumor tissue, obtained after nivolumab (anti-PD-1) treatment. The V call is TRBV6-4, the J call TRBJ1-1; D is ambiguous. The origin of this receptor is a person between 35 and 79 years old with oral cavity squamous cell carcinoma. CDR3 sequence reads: CASSDPMNTEAFF. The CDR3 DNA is TGTGCCAGCAGCGACCCTATGAACACTGAAGCTTTCTTT.